One T cell receptor (beta chain) is described in this entry. Its specificity is unknown. The sample is drawn from a study of T cell repertoires in cytomegalovirus infection. About the study: Public TCR beta signatures indicated both CMV infection and matching HLA type. General study findings and limits: There were HLA-C-restricted CMV-specific TCR beta clonotypes dominating the ex vivo response. Using cumulative public TCR beta family frequency, the authors identified those who carried CMV together with the relevant HLA.

Trimming stripped 5 bases from V and 8 bases from J, with 16 bases between. The CDR3 extends over 13 amino acids. Germline-derived CDR1 and CDR2 are DFQATT and SNEGSKA (reference sequence). TCRdb itself ran the reads through MiXCR, one entry per CDR3 protein. The sample includes around 43,000 distinct CDR3 sequences, around 20% of them seen just once. V usage is TRBV20-1 and J usage is TRBJ2-1; D might be TRBD2 (6 bases). The sequenced sample was PBMCs, sequenced either directly or after in vitro stimulation (not recorded which). The origin of this receptor is a human donor in good health (CMV status not recorded). Some clones in this sample may be carry-over from other donors' samples. The CDR3 loop is CSAWGLSVDEQFF. The CDR3 DNA reads as TGCAGTGCTTGGGGACTTTCGGTCGATGAGCAGTTCTTC.